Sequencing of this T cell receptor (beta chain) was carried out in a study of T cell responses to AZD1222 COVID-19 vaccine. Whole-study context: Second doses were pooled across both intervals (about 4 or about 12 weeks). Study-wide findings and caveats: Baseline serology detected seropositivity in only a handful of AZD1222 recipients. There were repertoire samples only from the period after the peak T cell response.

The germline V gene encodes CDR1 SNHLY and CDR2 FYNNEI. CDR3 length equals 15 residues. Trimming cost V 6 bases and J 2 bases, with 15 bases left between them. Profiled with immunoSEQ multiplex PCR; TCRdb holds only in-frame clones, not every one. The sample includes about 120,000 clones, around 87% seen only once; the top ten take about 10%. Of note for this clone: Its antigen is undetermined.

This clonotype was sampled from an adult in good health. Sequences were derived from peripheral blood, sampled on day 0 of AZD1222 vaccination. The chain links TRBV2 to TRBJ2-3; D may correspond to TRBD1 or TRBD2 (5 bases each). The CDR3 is CASRLGPGNTDTQYF. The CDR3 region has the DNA TGTGCCAGCAGACTGGGACCGGGGAACACAGATACGCAGTATTTT.